Given below is one T cell receptor (beta chain) in context. The ends were cut back, 0 bases at V and 3 bases at J, with 11 bases in the middle. Germline V lookup: CDR1 MNHEY, CDR2 SVGAGI. This CDR3 has 15 amino acids. This record comes from a study of T cell responses to AZD1222 COVID-19 vaccine. The assay was immunoSEQ multiplex PCR, and TCRdb's table has in-frame clones only and misses some. The sample has 100,000 to 150,000 clones; roughly 89% are singletons. This specimen was peripheral blood, taken on day 0 of MenACWY control vaccination. The chain joins TRBV6-5 to TRBJ1-1; no definite D call. The sequence derives from an adult in good health. The CDR3 is CASSYSVSGDTEAFF. CDR3 bases: TGTGCCAGCAGTTACTCTGTATCTGGAGACACTGAAGCTTTCTTT.